The 9 T cell receptor beta chains below come from one sample, sequenced in a study of cytomegalovirus exposure and HLA in healthy donors. PCR primers comprised 60 Vbeta and 13 Jbeta primers. Using immunoSEQ multiplex PCR, the repertoire was profiled, and TCRdb retains in-frame clones only, with some absent. The table lists 150,000 to 200,000 clones, 60% to 85% of them singletons, with around 7% in the top ten. The sample taken for sequencing was PBMCs. The receptors here all came from a male donor in good health and CMV-seropositive.

This clone was recorded a few times. This chain connects TRBV5-1 to TRBJ2-6; D perhaps matches TRBD2 (5 bases). The V and J ends lost 2 bases and 0 bases respectively, with 21 bases between them. CDR1 and CDR2 (germline): SGHRS, YFSETQ. The CDR3 has 20 residues. As DNA, the CDR3 is TGCGCCAGCAGCTTCTCTTTGCAGGTCAGAGGGCTCTCTGGGGCCAACGTCCTGACTTTC. Translated, it gives CASSFSLQVRGLSGANVLTF.

The chain combines TRBV10-2 with TRBJ2-3; D remains unclear. Germline V gene data show CDR1 as WSHSY and CDR2 as SAAADI. Trimming stripped 9 bases from V and 4 bases from J, with 11 bases between. This CDR3 region has 12 residues. For the CDR3, the DNA is TGCGCCAGTACCTACGAGCCAGATACGCAGTATTTT. Its protein is CASTYEPDTQYF.

The rearrangement uses TRBV10-3 and TRBJ2-5; D is ambiguous. V shed 3 bases and J shed 5 bases, with 10 bases lying between them. The CDR3 loop spans 13 amino acids. Germline CDR1 reads ENHRY; CDR2 reads SYGVKD. The DNA for the CDR3 is TGTGCCATCAGTGAAAGTAGTACGGAGACCCAGTACTTC. Encoded protein: CAISESSTETQYF.

The chain couples TRBV30 to TRBJ1-1, with D possibly being TRBD1 (6 bases). This CDR3 is 13 amino acids long. V lost 8 bases and J 8 bases, leaving 21 bases between the germline ends. Germline assignment: CDR1 GTSNPN and CDR2 SVGIG (reference sequence). The chain's CDR3 is CALWAGANREAFF. CDR3 nucleotides: TGTGCCCTTTGGGCAGGGGCTAATCGGGAAGCTTTCTTT.

This clone was seen a single time. The chain employs TRBV6-5 and TRBJ1-1, with 7 nucleotides matching TRBD1. V shed 6 bases and J 5 bases; nucleotides not matched to a gene: 6. The germline V gene encodes CDR1 MNHEY and CDR2 SVGAGI. This CDR3 has 13 amino acids. CDR3 region: CASSFRGQTEAFF. In DNA form, the CDR3 reads TGTGCCAGCAGCTTCAGGGGACAGACTGAAGCTTTCTTT.

The rearrangement uses TRBV7-9 and TRBJ2-2; TRBD1 agrees at 9 bases. V lost 4 bases and J lost 7; bases outside the gene matches: 13. This CDR3 contains 17 residues. Germline CDR1 is SEHNR and CDR2 is FQNEAQ (reference sequence). The CDR3 here is CASSSFTGTGSGGELFF. The CDR3 DNA is TGTGCCAGCAGCTCTTTCACCGGGACAGGGTCGGGCGGGGAGCTGTTTTTT.

The genes are TRBV13 and TRBJ2-5; 11 positions agree with TRBD1. The CDR3 has 15 amino acids. J gave up 4 bases and V 8 bases, and 9 bases lay outside the gene matches. Germline CDR1 is PRHDT and CDR2 is FYEKMQ (reference sequence). The DNA of the CDR3 is TGTGCCAGCGCCGGACAGGGGGCTTTTAGAGAGACCCAGTACTTC. This gives the protein CASAGQGAFRETQYF.

The table lists this clone with a count of one. The chain combines TRBV7-6 with TRBJ2-5; tentative D call: TRBD2 (7 bases). In germline, CDR1 is SGHVS, CDR2 FNYEAQ. This CDR3 spans 14 amino acids. Trimming took 7 bases from V and 3 from J, leaving 15 bases between them. CDR3 sequence reads: CASKSRGGEETQYF. As DNA, the CDR3 is TGTGCCAGCAAGTCGAGGGGGGGAGAAGAGACCCAGTACTTC.

V and J are TRBV18 and TRBJ1-6, with a possible D match to TRBD1 (6 bases). V lost 4 bases and J 7 bases, leaving 14 bases between the germline ends. CDR1 KGHSH and CDR2 LQKENI come from the germline V gene. The CDR3 is 15 amino acids. CDR3 in DNA: TGTGCCAGCTCACTCGTACAGGGACCCAATTCACCCCTCCACTTT. Amino acid sequence: CASSLVQGPNSPLHF.